The 32 T cell receptor beta chains below all came from one sample that was sequenced in a study of shared clonotypes between healthy human individuals. Measured with immunoSEQ multiplex PCR; TCRdb has only the in-frame clones, and not every one. The sample contains about 2.4 million clones, about 92% of which appear only once. Sequenced: naive CD4+ T cells sorted from blood. Sample subset: CD45RA+ positively selected. The receptor set was obtained from a man between 18 and 29 years old in good health.

The chain links TRBV7-9 to TRBJ1-5, with D hard to call. V shed 4 bases and J shed 3 bases, with 7 bases lying between them. The CDR3 runs 13 residues. In germline, CDR1 is SEHNR, CDR2 FQNEAQ (reference sequence). The CDR3 is CASSSVDNQPQHF. CDR3 sequence (DNA): TGTGCCAGCAGCTCAGTGGACAATCAGCCCCAGCATTTT.

The chain is built from TRBV14 and TRBJ1-3; D remains unclear. The CDR3 runs 16 residues. Trimming took 3 bases from V and 1 from J, leaving 13 bases between them. Germline loops: CDR1 SGHDN, CDR2 FVKESK. CDR3 region: CASSQDGGASGNTIYF. For the CDR3, the DNA is TGTGCCAGCAGCCAGGACGGCGGAGCGTCTGGAAACACCATATATTTT.

This rearrangement joins TRBV29-1 to TRBJ2-3; TRBD2 matches 8 bases. The junction had 34 bases not matched to a gene; V was cut back by 6 bases and J by 2 bases. The CDR3 has 23 residues. Per germline, CDR1 SQVTM and CDR2 ANQGSEA. This CDR3 reads CSVHPEAGGAVDWGTVPTDTQYF. CDR3 nucleotides: TGCAGCGTCCATCCCGAGGCCGGGGGGGCGGTGGATTGGGGGACGGTTCCCACAGATACGCAGTATTTT.

The chain joins TRBV7-9 to TRBJ2-1; D may be TRBD2 (5 bases). V was shortened by 5 bases and J by 8 bases, with 16 bases between the two germline ends. Germline CDR1 SEHNR, CDR2 FQNEAQ (reference sequence). CDR3 size: 14 residues. The CDR3 is CASSPTRRLDEQFF. The CDR3 DNA reads TGTGCCAGCAGCCCTACTAGGCGTCTCGATGAGCAGTTCTTC. Filled out from reference TRBV7-9 and TRBJ2-1, the complete variable domain reads DTGVSQNPRHKITKRGQNVTFRCDPISEHNRLYWYRQTLGQGPEFLTYFQNEAQLEKSRLLSDRFSAERPKGSFSTLEIQRTEQGDSAMYLCASSPTRRLDEQFFGPGTRLTVL.

The rearrangement links TRBV5-1 to TRBJ2-3; a possible D gene is TRBD1 (6 bases). Per the germline V gene, CDR1 is SGHRS and CDR2 is YFSETQ. The CDR3 totals 14 residues. Deletions cut 3 bases from V and 4 bases from J, with 12 bases between. The chain's CDR3 is CASSSRQVPDTQYF. The CDR3 nucleotides are TGCGCCAGCAGCTCGCGACAGGTCCCAGATACGCAGTATTTT.

The rearrangement joins TRBV5-5 to TRBJ2-7, with TRBD1 as a possible D gene (5 bases). Germline lookup yields CDR1 SGHKS and CDR2 YYEKEE (reference sequence). V shed 3 bases and J shed 3 bases, with 13 bases lying between them. This CDR3 region has 14 residues. Here the CDR3 reads CASSSSKTGYEQYF. In nucleotides, the CDR3 is TGTGCCAGCAGCTCATCTAAAACAGGCTACGAGCAGTACTTC.

CDR3: CASSSSVGGNTIYF. The CDR3 DNA is TGCGCCAGCAGCAGCTCGGTCGGTGGAAACACCATATATTTT. The chain combines TRBV5-1 with TRBJ1-3; D call uncertain. Germline-derived CDR1 and CDR2 are SGHRS and YFSETQ. This CDR3 region has 14 residues. V was pared by 4 bases and J by 3 bases, with 11 bases between.

The V and J genes are TRBV6-1 and TRBJ2-7, with D possibly being TRBD2 (5 bases). The V gene's germline CDR1 is MNHNS and CDR2 SASEGT. This CDR3 has 15 residues. The germline V and J ends were trimmed by 1 base and 4 bases, with 14 bases remaining between them. In DNA form, the CDR3 reads TGTGCCAGCAGTGAAGTGGAGGCGAGGAGATACGAGCAGTACTTC. As protein: CASSEVEARRYEQYF.

The chain recombines TRBV4-2 with TRBJ2-1; 11 bases fit TRBD2. Trimming cost V 4 bases and J 4 bases; bases outside gene matches: 9. CDR1 LGHNA and CDR2 YNFKEQ come from the germline V gene. The CDR3 runs to 17 residues. CDR3 nucleotides: TGTGCCAGCAGCCCGGCCTTAGCGGGAGGGCCGTACAATGAGCAGTTCTTC. Its protein product is CASSPALAGGPYNEQFF.

This rearrangement joins TRBV7-8 to TRBJ1-1, with D perhaps matching TRBD1 (5 bases). CDR1 is SGHVS, CDR2 FQNEAQ, per germline. The CDR3 totals 18 residues. V lost 2 bases to trimming and J lost 0 bases, with 19 bases between them. Written as DNA, the CDR3 is TGTGCCAGCAGCTTAAAACACCCTAGGGGCGGGATGAACACTGAAGCTTTCTTT. Its protein product is CASSLKHPRGGMNTEAFF.

The genes are TRBV9 and TRBJ1-6; TRBD1 might be the D (6 bases). The V end was cut by 0 bases, the J end by 9 bases, with 13 bases between. The CDR3 spans 15 residues. In germline, CDR1 is SGDLS, CDR2 YYNGEE. The CDR3 sequence: CASSVDWGASSPLHF. For the CDR3, the DNA is TGTGCCAGCAGCGTAGACTGGGGGGCTAGTTCACCCCTCCACTTT.

The gene calls are TRBV20-1 and TRBJ2-3; tentatively, D is TRBD2 (5 bases). This CDR3 spans 10 amino acids. V shed 6 bases and J shed 7 bases, with 8 bases lying between them. Per the germline V gene, CDR1 is DFQATT and CDR2 is SNEGSKA (reference sequence). The CDR3 spells CSAGENTQYF. In DNA, the CDR3 is TGCAGTGCCGGGGAAAATACGCAGTATTTT.

The chain employs TRBV15 and TRBJ1-3; D unclear. Trimming cost V 0 bases and J 2 bases, with 8 bases left between them. CDR1 is LNHNV, CDR2 YYDKDF, per germline (reference sequence). The CDR3 totals 15 residues. The DNA for the CDR3 is TGTGCCACCAGCAGAGAGGTCGGTCCTGGAAACACCATATATTTT. Translation gives CATSREVGPGNTIYF.

The chain links TRBV6-1 to TRBJ1-5; the D gene is possibly TRBD1 (6 bases). Per germline, CDR1 MNHNS and CDR2 SASEGT. Trimming left V 2 bases short and J 2 bases short, with 13 bases between. The CDR3 runs to 16 residues. The CDR3 is CASSESGAQGNQPQHF. CDR3 nucleotide sequence: TGTGCCAGCAGTGAATCAGGGGCGCAGGGCAATCAGCCCCAGCATTTT.

The V and J genes are TRBV12-5 and TRBJ2-7; 7 nucleotides agree with TRBD2. The CDR3 totals 14 residues. Per the germline V gene, CDR1 is LGHNT and CDR2 is FRNRAP. The trim removed 8 bases at V and 3 bases at J, leaving 10 bases unmatched. CDR3 in amino acids: CASSREGPLYEQYF. CDR3 coding DNA: TGTGCTAGTAGCAGGGAGGGCCCTCTCTACGAGCAGTACTTC.

The chain uses TRBV5-1 and TRBJ2-5; tentatively, D is TRBD1 or TRBD2 (5 bases each). Germline V gene data show CDR1 as SGHRS and CDR2 as YFSETQ. The CDR3 spans 15 residues. V was cut by 0 bases and J by 2 bases, with 11 bases left in between. CDR3 amino acids: CASSLGVGAQETQYF. The CDR3 DNA reads as TGCGCCAGCAGCTTGGGGGTCGGGGCTCAAGAGACCCAGTACTTC.

The chain joins TRBV6-1 to TRBJ1-1; 10 positions match TRBD1. Trimming took 1 base from V and 4 from J; bases not matched to a gene: 3. Germline V gene lookup returns CDR1 MNHNS and CDR2 SASEGT. The CDR3 extends over 15 amino acids. DNA of the CDR3: TGTGCCAGCAGTGAAGAGGGACAGGGGTTCACTGAAGCTTTCTTT. Encoded protein: CASSEEGQGFTEAFF.

The chain is built from TRBV11-2 and TRBJ2-2; 8 bases match TRBD1. The CDR3 spans 13 residues. The V segment lost 8 bases and the J segment 7 bases; nucleotides outside the gene matches: 6. The germline V gene has CDR1 SGHAT and CDR2 FQNNGV. In DNA form, the CDR3 reads TGTGCCAGCGTCCAGGGGGCTGGCGGGGAGCTGTTTTTT. As protein: CASVQGAGGELFF.

The chain is built from TRBV15 and TRBJ2-5, with D tentatively TRBD2 (5 bases). V lost 5 bases and J lost 5, with 9 bases in between. This CDR3 region has 12 residues. Germline V gives CDR1 LNHNV, CDR2 YYDKDF (reference sequence). Here the CDR3 DNA reads TGTGCCACCAGCTTCCGCGGGGAGACCCAGTACTTC. Its translation is CATSFRGETQYF.

V gene TRBV28 combines with J gene TRBJ1-2, with D possibly TRBD1 on 6 matching bases. Germline-derived CDR1 and CDR2 are MDHEN and SYDVKM. Trimming pared 6 bases from V and 1 base from J, leaving 9 bases between. CDR3 length: 13 amino acids. The CDR3 region is CASSGDNNYGYTF. The CDR3 nucleotides are TGTGCCAGCAGCGGGGACAATAACTATGGCTACACCTTC.

The rearrangement joins TRBV29-1 to TRBJ2-5; D not resolved. The end of the DNA fits TRBJ2-7 better, so the J call may be wrong. CDR1 is SQVTM and CDR2 is ANQGSEA in the germline V gene. CDR3 length equals 13 residues. In DNA form, the CDR3 reads TGCAGCGTGATGGAAACCCTAGCCTACGAGCAGTACTTC. It specifies CSVMETLAYEQYF.

The sample holds one count of this clone. CDR3 in amino acids: CASSLGPGLAEETQYF. DNA for the CDR3: TGTGCCAGCAGCTTAGGACCGGGACTAGCGGAAGAGACCCAGTACTTC. The chain couples TRBV7-9 to TRBJ2-5, with TRBD2 matching 11 bases. J gave up 3 bases and V 1 base, and 4 bases lay outside the gene matches. The CDR3 is 16 residues long. Germline V gene data show CDR1 as SEHNR and CDR2 as FQNEAQ (reference sequence).

Turning to this clone: The same CDR3 is also encoded by other DNA sequences in this sample. The gene calls are TRBV6-1 and TRBJ2-2; the D is unclear. This CDR3 is 11 amino acids long. Germline CDR1 and CDR2: MNHNS and SASEGT. Trimming removed 5 bases from V and 2 bases from J, with 0 bases in between. CDR3 amino acids: CASSNTGELFF. CDR3 DNA: TGTGCCAGCAGTAACACCGGGGAGCTGTTTTTT.

V is TRBV30 and J is TRBJ2-2; TRBD1 is a possible D gene (5 bases). This CDR3 has 17 residues. Trimming removed 2 bases at V and 2 bases at J, with 18 bases between. Germline assignment: CDR1 GTSNPN and CDR2 SVGIG (reference sequence). The CDR3 DNA is TGTGCCTGGAGTCCCCGGACATTTCGAGTAAACACCGGGGAGCTGTTTTTT. It yields the protein CAWSPRTFRVNTGELFF.

CDR3 nucleotide sequence: TGTGCCAGCAGCCCCCGCTCCAGCACAGATACGCAGTATTTT. Its translation: CASSPRSSTDTQYF. The chain uses TRBV9 and TRBJ2-3; no clear D gene. The CDR3 has 14 residues. Germline V gene sequence: CDR1 SGDLS, CDR2 YYNGEE. V was pared by 4 bases and J by 0 bases, with 9 bases between.

J is TRBJ2-7 and V is TRBV27; D may be TRBD1 or TRBD2 (5 bases each). Trimming stripped 4 bases from V and 6 bases from J, with 16 bases between. The CDR3 is made up of 14 amino acids. Germline values: CDR1 MNHEY, CDR2 SMNVEV (reference sequence). CDR3 coding DNA: TGTGCCAGCAGTTCGCCGGGGCCTGCAGCCGAGCAGTACTTC. This translates into CASSSPGPAAEQYF.

A few counts support this clone. The genes are TRBV29-1 and TRBJ1-1; the match to TRBD1 covers 9 bases. The CDR3 runs 14 residues. In germline, CDR1 is SQVTM, CDR2 ANQGSEA. With 4 bases clipped from V and 2 bases from J, the junction kept 5 bases outside the gene matches. As DNA, the CDR3 is TGCAGCGTTGGGACAGGGGAGGGAAACACTGAAGCTTTCTTT. The encoded protein is CSVGTGEGNTEAFF.

This chain links TRBV2 with TRBJ2-2; D possibly corresponds to TRBD1 (6 bases). Germline V gene data show CDR1 as SNHLY and CDR2 as FYNNEI. The CDR3 has 14 amino acids. The V end was cut by 6 bases, the J end by 5 bases, with 13 bases between. CDR3 nucleotide sequence: TGTGCCAGCAGGGCAGGGGAAGGGACCGGGGAGCTGTTTTTT. This encodes CASRAGEGTGELFF.

J is TRBJ1-2 and V is TRBV5-4, with D unclear. CDR1 SGHNT and CDR2 YYREEE come from the germline V gene (reference sequence). The CDR3 is made up of 16 amino acids. V dropped 0 bases and J dropped 1 base, with 13 bases sitting between them. The CDR3 here is CASSLGSPSVNYGYTF. Written as DNA, the CDR3 is TGTGCCAGCAGCTTGGGCTCACCGTCCGTTAACTATGGCTACACCTTC.

In regard to this clone: This sample includes further DNA sequences coding for the same CDR3. The gene calls are TRBV6-5 and TRBJ2-7; the match to TRBD1 covers 9 bases. The V gene's germline CDR1 is MNHEY and CDR2 SVGAGI. Trimming took 0 bases from V and 2 from J; bases not matched to a gene: 2. This CDR3 is built from 15 residues. CDR3 in DNA: TGTGCCAGCAGTTACTCCGACAGGGGGGCCTACGAGCAGTACTTC. Protein: CASSYSDRGAYEQYF.

Comment on this clone: Other DNA sequences from this sample encode an identical CDR3 as well. The J gene is TRBJ1-4, the V gene TRBV20-1; D not certain. Germline CDR1 is DFQATT and CDR2 is SNEGSKA (reference sequence). The CDR3 covers 11 residues. The V end was cut by 3 bases, the J end by 3 bases, with 2 bases between. CDR3 region: CSASPNEKLFF. DNA of the CDR3: TGCAGTGCTAGCCCTAATGAAAAACTGTTTTTT.

J is TRBJ2-1 and V is TRBV29-1; either TRBD1 or TRBD2 may fit D (8 bases each). The CDR3 loop spans 12 amino acids. Between the trimmed V and J ends, which lost 8 bases and 10 bases, there was a span of 18 bases. The germline V gene has CDR1 SQVTM and CDR2 ANQGSEA. The chain's CDR3 is CSHSGGDREQFF. In DNA, the CDR3 is TGCAGCCACTCCGGGGGGGACAGGGAGCAGTTCTTC.